What follows describes a single T cell receptor beta chain. This clone's antigen is unknown. The input lacks base qualities; no much larger clone sits a single base away. Based on the germline V gene (reference sequence), the CDR1 and CDR2 sequences are DFQATT and SNEGSKA. The V and J ends are trimmed by 1 base and 4 bases, leaving 11 bases between them. The CDR3 starts with the cysteine, ends with the phenylalanine, and has 15 residues. Of the read, only the CDR3 DNA is kept; its 45 bases are in frame from base 1. Only healthy Caucasian donors were included. The twin cohort comprised three pairs of female monozygotic twins, all aged about 18 to 30 years. RNA for TCR libraries was isolated from peripheral blood mononuclear cells. This record comes from a study of identical twins listed by TCRdb under 2016. Regarding the study in general: The study deep-sequenced TCR alpha and beta repertoires from monozygotic twins, unrelated adults of various ages and cord blood to test whether fetal clonotypes persist. To rule out contamination, replicate twin experiments were performed at different times with different library preparation protocols.

Libraries were prepared through 5' RACE. Sequenced on an Illumina HiSeq 2000. A universal primer binding site was added through template switching, and the final cDNA carried a unique molecular identifier so that TCR cDNA molecules could be counted accurately. First-strand cDNA for TCR alpha and beta chains was synthesized from specific primers in the conserved constant-segment region. To control for contamination, every cDNA library carried two barcodes: a SMART-Mk sample barcode plus Illumina barcodes. TruSeq adapter sequences, together with Illumina sample barcodes, were added in two successive PCR steps. Sequencing of the TCR alpha and beta cDNA libraries was done on the Illumina HiSeq platform using custom primers. Processing in the source paper ran as follows. Raw reads were processed with MiGEC to extract unique molecular identifiers, and MiXCR was used to determine CDR3 positions. For each individual, recombination models were inferred using an EM algorithm with the repgenHMM and IGoR tools. The analysis of shared clonotypes was done with the tcR package in R, with sharing normalized by the product of cloneset sizes. To study raw recombination free of thymic and clonal selection effects, out-of-frame nonproductive sequences were analyzed. TCRdb applied fastp at Q25 and MiXCR to the public reads, then kept only in-frame beta chains. Each CDR3 protein gets just one entry, which takes the most common genes and DNA from the rows behind it. The V and J calls shown here were made by TCRdb, not taken from the authors' results. The sample records nearly 900,000 distinct CDR3 sequences, roughly an eighth of which are singletons. The ten largest make up 1.5% to 2% of the sample.

Study-wide findings and limitations: Excess twin sharing in beta out-of-frame sequences was weaker because fewer shared sequences lowered the signal-to-noise ratio. Zero-insertion analyses could be partly confounded by invariant T cells such as MAIT and iNKT, though diverse VJ usage argued against such confounding for most clonotypes. Fewer insertions were carried by abundant cord blood beta clonotypes; a weaker similar trend was observed in young adult naive repertoires, while no such trend was observed in memory repertoires. Compared with coincidental sharing between unrelated individuals, out-of-frame TCR alpha sequences shared between twins showed an excess of sequences with low generation probability. In monozygotic twins, out-of-frame TCR alpha sharing was systematically underestimated by recombination models, although the models agreed with sharing between unrelated individuals. Because the same donors could not be followed over many years, conclusions were based on cross-sectional statistical analysis.

These data were likewise used in another study, on yellow fever vaccine responses in identical twins. The second investigation adds: The T cell response to vaccination in identical twins was reported by the authors to appear partly convergent and partly personalized. The study precisely tracked vaccine-responding T cell clones in identical twins.

Sequenced: PBMCs. The clonotype originates from a woman aged 18-29 years in good health. The chain uses TRBV20-1 and TRBJ1-6; TRBD1 is perhaps the D gene, given 5 matching bases. This receptor carries the CDR3 CSARGSGGYNSPLHF. The bases are TGCAGTGCTAGAGGGTCGGGGGGTTATAATTCACCCCTCCACTTT.